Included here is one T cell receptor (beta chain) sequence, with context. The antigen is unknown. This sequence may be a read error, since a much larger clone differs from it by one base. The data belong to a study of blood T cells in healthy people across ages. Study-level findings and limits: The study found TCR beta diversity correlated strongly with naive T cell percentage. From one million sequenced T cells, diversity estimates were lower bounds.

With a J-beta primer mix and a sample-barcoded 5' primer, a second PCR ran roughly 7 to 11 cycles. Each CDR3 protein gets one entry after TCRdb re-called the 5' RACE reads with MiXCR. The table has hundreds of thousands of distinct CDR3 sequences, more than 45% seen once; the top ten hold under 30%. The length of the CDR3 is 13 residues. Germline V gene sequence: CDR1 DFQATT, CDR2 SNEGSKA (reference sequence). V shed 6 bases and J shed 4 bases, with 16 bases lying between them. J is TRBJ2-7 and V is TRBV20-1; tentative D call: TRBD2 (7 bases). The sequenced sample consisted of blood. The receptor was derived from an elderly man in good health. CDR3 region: CSAPGRGAYEQYF. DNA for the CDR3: TGCAGTGCCCCGGGACGGGGGGCTTACGAGCAGTACTTC.